This T cell receptor (beta chain) derives from a study of early T cells in non-severe SARS-CoV-2 infection. V dropped 8 bases and J dropped 5; count of bases not matched to a gene: 11. Per germline, CDR1 SGHVS and CDR2 FQNEAQ. This CDR3 comprises 15 residues. TCRdb recomputed calls from the 5' RACE reads with MiXCR, one row per CDR3 protein. The repertoire consists of some 97,000 distinct CDR3 sequences, with 11% occurring once and the leading ten covering around 4.8%. At least ten counts were recorded for this clonotype. The sample was whole blood, taken at baseline. The clonotype originates from an adult who was a healthcare worker with PCR-confirmed SARS-CoV-2 infection or an uninfected control (not recorded which). This chain uses TRBV7-8 with TRBJ2-1, with 8 bases matching TRBD2. This chain's CDR3 is CASGPRTGGDNEQFF. The CDR3 bases are TGTGCCAGCGGGCCTCGGACGGGAGGGGACAATGAGCAGTTCTTC.